The text below deals with one T cell receptor (beta chain). In the source study's methods: Researchers report that nucleated cell counts were estimated from reference gene primer amplification. This table comes from immunoSEQ multiplex PCR, and its TCRdb copy is limited to in-frame clones, with some not included. V and J calls plus clone size are reproduced from that table; the DNA served to infer D and trimming. Of about 200,000 clones in the sample, about 90% were seen once. This sample was taken from a study of blood T cell repertoires in COVID-19. Study details: The United States, Italy and Spain were the sources of the acute and convalescent COVID-19 samples. Sample material is recorded as cDNA or gDNA derived from T cells, B-cell-depleted T cells, or PBMCs.

This CDR3 has 15 amino acids. Germline-derived CDR1 and CDR2 are SNHLY and FYNNEI. V was clipped by 6 bases and J by 3 bases, with 18 bases between them. The rearrangement links TRBV2 to TRBJ2-7, with D possibly matching TRBD2 (7 bases). The receptor comes from a man aged 55 to 70 with active or convalescent COVID-19. The specimen was peripheral blood. CDR3 DNA: TGTGCCAGCAGGAGGGGGGGACTCCTTTTCTACGAGCAGTACTTC. It specifies CASRRGGLLFYEQYF.